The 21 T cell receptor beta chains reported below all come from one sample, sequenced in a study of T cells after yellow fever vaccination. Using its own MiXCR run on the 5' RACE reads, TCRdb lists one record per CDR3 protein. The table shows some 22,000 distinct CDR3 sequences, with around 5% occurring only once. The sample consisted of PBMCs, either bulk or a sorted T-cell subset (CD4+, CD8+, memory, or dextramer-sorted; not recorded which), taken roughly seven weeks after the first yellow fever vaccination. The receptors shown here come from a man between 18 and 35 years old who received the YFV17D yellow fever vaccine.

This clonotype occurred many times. The CDR3 reads CASSPGTGGSYEQFF. The CDR3 DNA is TGTGCCAGCAGCCCCGGGACAGGGGGTAGCTATGAGCAGTTCTTC. The chain has TRBV12-3 or TRBV12-4 and TRBJ2-1, with 11 nucleotides matching TRBD1. This CDR3 comprises 15 residues. V dropped 6 bases and J dropped 8; count of bases not matched to a gene: 9.

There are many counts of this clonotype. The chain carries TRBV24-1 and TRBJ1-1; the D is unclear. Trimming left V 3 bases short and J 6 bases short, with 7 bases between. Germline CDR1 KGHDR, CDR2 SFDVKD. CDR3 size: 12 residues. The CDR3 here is CATSDGVAEAFF. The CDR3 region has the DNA TGTGCCACCAGTGATGGGGTGGCTGAAGCTTTCTTT.

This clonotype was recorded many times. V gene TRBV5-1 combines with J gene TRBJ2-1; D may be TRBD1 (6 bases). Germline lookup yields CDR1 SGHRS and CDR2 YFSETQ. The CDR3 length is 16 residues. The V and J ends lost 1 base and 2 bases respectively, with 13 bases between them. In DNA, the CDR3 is TGCGCCAGCAGCTTGTCAGGGGCCACGACCTACAATGAGCAGTTCTTC. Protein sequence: CASSLSGATTYNEQFF. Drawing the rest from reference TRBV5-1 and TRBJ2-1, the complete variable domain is KAGVTQTPRYLIKTRGQQVTLSCSPISGHRSVSWYQQTPGQGLQFLFEYFSETQRNKGNFPGRFSGRQFSNSRSEMNVSTLELGDSALYLCASSLSGATTYNEQFFGPGTRLTVL.

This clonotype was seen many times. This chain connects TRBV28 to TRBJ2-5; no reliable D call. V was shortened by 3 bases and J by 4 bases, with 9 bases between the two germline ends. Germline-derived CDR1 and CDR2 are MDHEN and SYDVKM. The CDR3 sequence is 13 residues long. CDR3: CASSFQVRETQYF. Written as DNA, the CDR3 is TGTGCCAGCAGTTTTCAAGTAAGAGAGACCCAGTACTTC.

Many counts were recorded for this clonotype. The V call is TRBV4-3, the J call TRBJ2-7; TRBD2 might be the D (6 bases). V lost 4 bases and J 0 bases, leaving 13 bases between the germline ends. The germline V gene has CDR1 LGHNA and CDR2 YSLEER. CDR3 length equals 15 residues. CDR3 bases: TGCGCCAGCAGCCTCCGGGACTTGAGCTCCTACGAGCAGTACTTC. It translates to CASSLRDLSSYEQYF.

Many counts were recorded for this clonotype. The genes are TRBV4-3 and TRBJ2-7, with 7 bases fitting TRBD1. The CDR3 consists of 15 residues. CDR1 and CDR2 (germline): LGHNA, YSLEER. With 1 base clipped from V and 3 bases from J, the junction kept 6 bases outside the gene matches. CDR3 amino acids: CASSQGQGWYYEQYF. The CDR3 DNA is TGCGCCAGCAGCCAAGGACAGGGATGGTACTACGAGCAGTACTTC.

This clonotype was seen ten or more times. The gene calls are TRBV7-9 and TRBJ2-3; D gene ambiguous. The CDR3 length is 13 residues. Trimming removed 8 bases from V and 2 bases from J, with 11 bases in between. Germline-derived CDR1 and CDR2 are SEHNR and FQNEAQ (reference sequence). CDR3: CASQVGPTDTQYF. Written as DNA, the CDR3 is TGTGCCAGCCAAGTGGGTCCCACAGATACGCAGTATTTT.

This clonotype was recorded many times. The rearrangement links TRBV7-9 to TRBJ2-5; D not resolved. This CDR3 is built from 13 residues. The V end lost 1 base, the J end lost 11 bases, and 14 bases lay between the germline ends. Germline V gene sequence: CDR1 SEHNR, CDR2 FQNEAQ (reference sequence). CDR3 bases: TGTGCCAGCAGCTTAGTGGATTCCGGACGACAGTACTTC. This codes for CASSLVDSGRQYF.

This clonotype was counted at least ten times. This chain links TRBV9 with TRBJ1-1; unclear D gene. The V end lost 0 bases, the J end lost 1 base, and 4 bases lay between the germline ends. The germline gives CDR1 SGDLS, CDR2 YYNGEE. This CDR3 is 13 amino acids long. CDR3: CASSVGPNTEAFF. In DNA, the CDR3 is TGTGCCAGCAGCGTAGGGCCGAACACTGAAGCTTTCTTT.

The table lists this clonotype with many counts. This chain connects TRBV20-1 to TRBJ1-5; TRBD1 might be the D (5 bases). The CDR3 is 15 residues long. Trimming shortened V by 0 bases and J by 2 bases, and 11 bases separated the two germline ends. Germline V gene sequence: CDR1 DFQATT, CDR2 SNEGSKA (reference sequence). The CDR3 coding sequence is TGCAGTGCTAGAGATGCAGGGAGAGGCAATCAGCCCCAGCATTTT. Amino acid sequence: CSARDAGRGNQPQHF.

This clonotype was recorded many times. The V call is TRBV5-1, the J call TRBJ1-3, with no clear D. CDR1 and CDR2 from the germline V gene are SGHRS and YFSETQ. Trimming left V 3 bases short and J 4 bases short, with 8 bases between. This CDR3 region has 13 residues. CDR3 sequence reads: CASSSSQGNTIYF. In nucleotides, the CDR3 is TGCGCCAGCAGCTCCTCCCAGGGAAACACCATATATTTT. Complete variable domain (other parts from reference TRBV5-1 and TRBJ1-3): KAGVTQTPRYLIKTRGQQVTLSCSPISGHRSVSWYQQTPGQGLQFLFEYFSETQRNKGNFPGRFSGRQFSNSRSEMNVSTLELGDSALYLCASSSSQGNTIYFGEGSWLTVV.

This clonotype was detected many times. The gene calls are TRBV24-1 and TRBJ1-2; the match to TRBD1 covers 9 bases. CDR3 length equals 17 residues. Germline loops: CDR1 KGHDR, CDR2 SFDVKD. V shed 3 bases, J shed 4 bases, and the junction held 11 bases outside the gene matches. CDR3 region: CATSDRFTGGDVYGYTF. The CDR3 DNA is TGTGCCACCAGTGATCGATTCACAGGGGGCGACGTCTATGGCTACACCTTC.

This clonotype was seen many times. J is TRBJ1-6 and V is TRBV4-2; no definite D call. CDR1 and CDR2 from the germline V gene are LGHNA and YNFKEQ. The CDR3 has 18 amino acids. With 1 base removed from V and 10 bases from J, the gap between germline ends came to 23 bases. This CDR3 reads CASSQVGINGPWASPLHF. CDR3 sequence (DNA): TGTGCCAGCAGCCAAGTAGGGATTAACGGGCCCTGGGCGTCACCCCTCCACTTT.

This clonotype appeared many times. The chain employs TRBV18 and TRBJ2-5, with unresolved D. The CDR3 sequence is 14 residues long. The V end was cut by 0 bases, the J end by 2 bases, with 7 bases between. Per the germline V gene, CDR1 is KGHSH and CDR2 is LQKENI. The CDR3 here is CASSPPLLQETQYF. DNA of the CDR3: TGTGCCAGCTCACCACCGCTGCTGCAAGAGACCCAGTACTTC.

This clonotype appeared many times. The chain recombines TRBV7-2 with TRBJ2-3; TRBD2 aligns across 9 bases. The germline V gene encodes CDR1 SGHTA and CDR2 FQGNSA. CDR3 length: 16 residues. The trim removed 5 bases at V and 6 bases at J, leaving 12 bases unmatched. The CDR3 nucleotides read TGTGCCAGCAGCCTCGCGGGGGGGCATGCGGGGGATACGCAGTATTTT. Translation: CASSLAGGHAGDTQYF.

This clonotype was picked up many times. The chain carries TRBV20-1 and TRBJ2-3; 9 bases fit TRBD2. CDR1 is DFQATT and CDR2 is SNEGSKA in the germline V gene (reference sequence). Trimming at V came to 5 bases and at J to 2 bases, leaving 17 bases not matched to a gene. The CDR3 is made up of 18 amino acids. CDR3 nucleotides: TGCAGTGCTCCCCGGGTGACTAGCGGTATATTGGACACAGATACGCAGTATTTT. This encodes CSAPRVTSGILDTDTQYF.

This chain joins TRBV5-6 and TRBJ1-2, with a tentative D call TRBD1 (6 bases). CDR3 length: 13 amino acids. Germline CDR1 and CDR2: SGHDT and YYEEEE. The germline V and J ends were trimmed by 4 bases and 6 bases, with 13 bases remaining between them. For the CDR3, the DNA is TGTGCCAGCAGCCCCGGACAGATTAATGGCTACACCTTC. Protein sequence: CASSPGQINGYTF.

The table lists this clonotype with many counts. DNA of the CDR3: TGTGCCAGCAGCTTACTCCCGGGTTACGAGCAGTACTTC. This codes for CASSLLPGYEQYF. The genes are TRBV28 and TRBJ2-7; unclear D gene. The CDR3 runs 13 residues. The V end lost 6 bases, the J end lost 4 bases, and 13 bases lay between the germline ends. Germline assignment: CDR1 MDHEN and CDR2 SYDVKM.

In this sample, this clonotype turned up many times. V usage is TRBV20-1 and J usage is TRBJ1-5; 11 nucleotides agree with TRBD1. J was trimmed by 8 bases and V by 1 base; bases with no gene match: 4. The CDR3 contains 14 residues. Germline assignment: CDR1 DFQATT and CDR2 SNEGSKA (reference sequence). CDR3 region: CSARVGTGGEPQHF. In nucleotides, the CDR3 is TGCAGTGCTAGAGTCGGGACAGGGGGTGAGCCCCAGCATTTT.

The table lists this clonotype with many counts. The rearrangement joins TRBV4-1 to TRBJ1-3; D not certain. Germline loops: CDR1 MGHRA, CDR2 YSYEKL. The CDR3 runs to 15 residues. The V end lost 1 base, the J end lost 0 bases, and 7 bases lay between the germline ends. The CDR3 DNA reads TGCGCCAGCAGCCAAGTCCGGTCCTCTGGAAACACCATATATTTT. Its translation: CASSQVRSSGNTIYF.

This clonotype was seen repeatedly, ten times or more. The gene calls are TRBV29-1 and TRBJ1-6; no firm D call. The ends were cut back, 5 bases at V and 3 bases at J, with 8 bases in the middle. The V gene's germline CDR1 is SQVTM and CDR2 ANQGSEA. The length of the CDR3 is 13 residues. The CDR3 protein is CSVSVDYNSPLHF. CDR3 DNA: TGCAGCGTTTCAGTAGACTATAATTCACCCCTCCACTTT.